One and the same sample provided the 3 T cell receptor beta chains below, sequenced in a study of cytomegalovirus exposure and HLA in healthy donors. A multiplex PCR was run with 60 Vbeta primers and 13 Jbeta primers. This table comes from immunoSEQ multiplex PCR, and its TCRdb copy is limited to in-frame clones, with some not included. The data show over 150,000 clones, 71% seen once. Sequencing was performed on PBMCs. The receptors shown here come from a woman in her twenties or thirties in good health and CMV-seronegative.

This clone was observed a few times. The rearrangement links TRBV5-4 to TRBJ2-1, with 7 nucleotides matching TRBD2. V shed 4 bases, J shed 4 bases, and the junction held 8 bases outside the gene matches. Germline CDR1 is SGHNT and CDR2 is YYREEE (reference sequence). This CDR3 has 15 residues. This CDR3 is CASSNPSGEYNEQFF. CDR3 nucleotide sequence: TGTGCCAGCAGCAACCCTAGCGGTGAATACAATGAGCAGTTCTTC.

V gene TRBV7-9 combines with J gene TRBJ1-6; TRBD1 aligns across 8 bases. The CDR3 contains 15 residues. The J segment lost 9 bases and the V segment lost 6 bases, leaving 10 bases of the junction unmatched. Germline-derived CDR1 and CDR2 are SEHNR and FQNEAQ (reference sequence). CDR3 amino acids: CASSIEDRASSPLHF. CDR3 sequence (DNA): TGTGCCAGCAGTATCGAGGACAGGGCGAGTTCACCCCTCCACTTT.

This sequence joins TRBV7-2 and TRBJ2-5; 13 nucleotides match TRBD2. V was clipped by 5 bases and J by 5 bases; unmatched bases: 5. The CDR3 extends over 15 amino acids. Germline V CDR1 and CDR2: SGHTA, FQGNSA. CDR3 sequence: CASSRTSGSWETQYF. CDR3 bases: TGTGCCAGCAGCCGGACTAGCGGGAGTTGGGAGACCCAGTACTTC.